This is a list of T cell receptor beta chains from one sample in a study of T-cell memory formation after mild COVID-19. TCRdb ran MiXCR on the 5' RACE reads and lists one entry per CDR3 protein. This sample yields hundreds of thousands of distinct CDR3 sequences, of which 20% are seen a single time; around 12% belongs to the top ten. The sequenced material came from PBMCs or a T cell subset sorted from them (not recorded which). All receptors come from an adult woman who had mild COVID-19 (a few samples of this study predate the infection). Cell type and time point are not known. Both conserved end residues are part of each CDR3. D genes are given only for firm matches. The listing skips clone size in some rows; elsewhere it reads once, few, many or a size class.

d_gene | abundance | j_gene | v_gene | CDR3nt | CDR3aa
- | - | TRBJ2-1 | TRBV14 | TGTGCCAGCAGCCAAGTAAAGGGGCCGGACAATGAGCAGTTCTTC | CASSQVKGPDNEQFF
- | few | TRBJ2-5 | TRBV19 | TGTGCCAGTAGTATAGACCGGGCGGGGACCCAGTACTTC | CASSIDRAGTQYF
TRBD2 | few | TRBJ2-5 | TRBV7-9 | TGTGCCAGCAGCTCCGGGGGGTACTCTGGTCGGGCCCAGTACTTC | CASSSGGYSGRAQYF
- | - | TRBJ1-2 | TRBV20-1 | TGCAGTGCCGGGGGATGGTTGGGCTACACCTTC | CSAGGWLGYTF
- | few | TRBJ2-7 | TRBV11-2 | TGTGCCAGCAGCTTAGATTCGTGGGGAGCGTCCTACGAGCAGTACTTC | CASSLDSWGASYEQYF
- | - | TRBJ2-3 | TRBV7-2 | TGTGCCAGCAGCCCGGGACGGGGGATCACAGATACGCAGTATTTT | CASSPGRGITDTQYF
TRBD1 | - | TRBJ1-5 | TRBV5-1 | TGCGCCAGCAGCCCCGGGGACAGGGTAGGATTCAATCAGCCCCAGCATTTT | CASSPGDRVGFNQPQHF
- | few | TRBJ2-7 | TRBV15 | TGTGCCACCAGCAGAGTGGAAAGTGACGAGCAGTACTTC | CATSRVESDEQYF
- | - | TRBJ2-3 | TRBV5-4 | TGTGCCAGCAGCTTGCGGGCAAATACAGATACGCAGTATTTT | CASSLRANTDTQYF
- | - | TRBJ2-7 | TRBV25-1 | TGTGCCAGCAGTGAATTCAGGAATAGGCACGAGCAGTACTTC | CASSEFRNRHEQYF
TRBD1 | few | TRBJ2-7 | TRBV20-1 | TGCAGTGCCTGGGGACAGGGATCCTACGAGCAGTACTTC | CSAWGQGSYEQYF
TRBD2 | few | TRBJ2-3 | TRBV29-1 | TGCAGCGTTGTTTCTGAGGCGGGGGTTTACACAGATACGCAGTATTTT | CSVVSEAGVYTDTQYF
- | - | TRBJ2-2 | TRBV5-1 | TGCGCCAGCAGCTTCGAGGGATCGAACACCGGGGAGCTGTTTTTT | CASSFEGSNTGELFF
- | - | TRBJ1-1 | TRBV5-4 | TGTGCCAGCAGCCAACTCGGCCACATGAACACTGAAGCTTTCTTT | CASSQLGHMNTEAFF
- | many | TRBJ2-2 | TRBV11-2 | TGTGCCAGCAGCCCCAGAGCCGGCACCGGGGAGCTGTTTTTT | CASSPRAGTGELFF
- | many | TRBJ2-7 | TRBV14 | TGTGCCAGCAGCCAACTGTACAGTTCCTACGAGCAGTACTTC | CASSQLYSSYEQYF
- | - | TRBJ2-6 | TRBV2 | TGTGCCAGCAATATCGACTCTGGGGCCAACGTCCTGACTTTC | CASNIDSGANVLTF
TRBD1 | - | TRBJ1-1 | TRBV19 | TGTGCCAGTAGTACCTACACAGGGGAACCGGTGACTGAAGCTTTCTTT | CASSTYTGEPVTEAFF
- | few | TRBJ2-7 | TRBV29-1 | TGCAGCGTTGACCAAAATTACGAGCAGTACTTC | CSVDQNYEQYF
TRBD2 | - | TRBJ2-4 | TRBV3-1 | TGTGCCAGCAGAAATCAGCGGGGAGGGTCCAAAAACATTCAGTACTTC | CASRNQRGGSKNIQYF
- | few | TRBJ1-2 | TRBV12-3/TRBV12-4 | TGTGCCAGCAGTCGCGGACAGCTCTATGGCTACACCTTC | CASSRGQLYGYTF
TRBD2 | - | TRBJ2-1 | TRBV20-1 | TGCAGTGCTCAAGCCGGGACTAGCCCTTACAATGAGCAGTTCTTC | CSAQAGTSPYNEQFF
- | - | TRBJ2-2 | TRBV10-3 | TGTGCCATCATGAAAGCCACGGGACAGAACACCGGGGAGCTGTTTTTT | CAIMKATGQNTGELFF
- | - | TRBJ1-1 | TRBV6-6 | TGTGCCAGCAGCACGGGTAGGGGAGCTTTCTTT | CASSTGRGAFF
- | - | TRBJ1-6 | TRBV7-2 | TGTGCCAGCAGCTTTGTCTATCTCCCCCGGGGTTCACCCCTCCACTTT | CASSFVYLPRGSPLHF
- | - | TRBJ1-6 | TRBV7-4 | TGTGCCAGCAGCTTACCGGAGCTTAGGGTCCACTTT | CASSLPELRVHF
- | - | TRBJ2-5 | TRBV7-2 | TGTGCCAGCAGCGTAGCGGCGAGGACCCAGTACTTC | CASSVAARTQYF
- | - | TRBJ2-1 | TRBV6-4 | TGTGCCAGCAGTGTAGACCTCGACAATGAGCAGTTCTTC | CASSVDLDNEQFF
TRBD2 | - | TRBJ2-3 | TRBV3-1 | TGTGCCAGCAGCCGCCGGGGCACTAGCGGGGGGCGCACAGATACGCAGTATTTT | CASSRRGTSGGRTDTQYF